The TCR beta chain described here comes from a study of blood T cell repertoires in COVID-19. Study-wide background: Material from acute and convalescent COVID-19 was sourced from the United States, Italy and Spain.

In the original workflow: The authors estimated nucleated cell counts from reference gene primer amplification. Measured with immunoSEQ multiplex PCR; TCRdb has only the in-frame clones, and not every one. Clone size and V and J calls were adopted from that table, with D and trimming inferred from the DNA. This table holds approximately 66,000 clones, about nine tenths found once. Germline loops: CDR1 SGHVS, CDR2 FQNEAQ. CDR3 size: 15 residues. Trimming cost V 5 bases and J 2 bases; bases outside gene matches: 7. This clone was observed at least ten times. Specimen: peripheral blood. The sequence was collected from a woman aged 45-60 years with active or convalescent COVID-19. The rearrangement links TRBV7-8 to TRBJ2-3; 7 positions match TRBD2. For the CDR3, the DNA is TGTGCCAGCAGCCGGGGGAGGGTAGCCACAGATACGCAGTATTTT. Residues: CASSRGRVATDTQYF. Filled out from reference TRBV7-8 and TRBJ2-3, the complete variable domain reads GAGVSQSPRYKVAKRGQDVALRCDPISGHVSLFWYQQALGQGPEFLTYFQNEAQLDKSGLPSDRFFAERPEGSVSTLKIQRTQQEDSAVYLCASSRGRVATDTQYFGPGTRLTVL.